These 21 T cell receptor beta chains were sequenced from one sample in a study of identical twins. TCRdb fed the 5' RACE reads into MiXCR, producing one record per CDR3 protein. The repertoire holds roughly 720,000 distinct CDR3 sequences, with 15% to 20% as singletons. The same specimen was also included in a second study, on T cells expressing NK-cell markers.

Sequencing was carried out using PBMCs. The receptors originated from a woman aged 18-29 years in good health.

The chain carries TRBV12-3 or TRBV12-4 and TRBJ1-4; D is possibly TRBD1 (6 bases). Between the trimmed V and J ends, which lost 3 bases and 3 bases, there was a span of 11 bases. The CDR3 covers 15 residues. DNA for the CDR3: TGTGCCAGCAGTTTTAATGGACAGTCTAATGAAAAACTGTTTTTT. Translating gives CASSFNGQSNEKLFF.

This clonotype turned up a few times. This sequence joins TRBV29-1 and TRBJ2-2; 7 bases align to TRBD1. CDR1 SQVTM and CDR2 ANQGSEA come from the germline V gene. CDR3 length: 15 amino acids. The ends lost 5 bases at V and 0 bases at J; junction bases unmatched: 6. DNA for the CDR3: TGCAGCGTTCTGACAGGGATCGCGAACACCGGGGAGCTGTTTTTT. This gives the protein CSVLTGIANTGELFF.

This clonotype was seen only a few times. The J gene is TRBJ2-5, the V gene TRBV20-1; D call uncertain. CDR3 size: 12 residues. CDR1 is DFQATT and CDR2 is SNEGSKA in the germline V gene (reference sequence). V lost 5 bases and J 1 base, leaving 8 bases between the germline ends. CDR3 sequence (DNA): TGCAGTGCTCTCACAGTCCAAGAGACCCAGTACTTC. Translating gives CSALTVQETQYF.

The V call is TRBV7-2, the J call TRBJ2-5; 13 nucleotides line up with TRBD2. This CDR3 has 16 residues. The J segment lost 5 bases and the V segment lost 3 bases, leaving 6 bases of the junction unmatched. The germline V gene has CDR1 SGHTA and CDR2 FQGNSA. The CDR3: CASSFGLAGAPETQYF. CDR3 sequence (DNA): TGTGCCAGCAGCTTTGGACTAGCGGGAGCCCCTGAGACCCAGTACTTC.

The chain recombines TRBV6-1 with TRBJ2-1; 8 nucleotides align to TRBD2. V was pared by 8 bases and J by 6 bases, with 12 bases of the junction left unmatched. This CDR3 has 15 amino acids. The germline V gene has CDR1 MNHNS and CDR2 SASEGT. The CDR3 loop is CASQTGLAFGNEQFF. As DNA, the CDR3 is TGTGCCAGCCAGACAGGACTAGCTTTTGGCAATGAGCAGTTCTTC.

This clonotype was counted between two and nine times. The chain recombines TRBV20-1 with TRBJ2-7; D gene unclear. This CDR3 contains 12 residues. V shed 5 bases and J shed 1 base, with 9 bases lying between them. The germline CDR1 and CDR2 sequences are DFQATT and SNEGSKA (reference sequence). The CDR3 is CSAGSLSYEQYF. CDR3 nucleotide sequence: TGCAGTGCTGGAAGTCTATCCTACGAGCAGTACTTC.

A few counts support this clonotype. The chain couples TRBV12-3 or TRBV12-4 to TRBJ1-1, with D perhaps matching TRBD1 (5 bases). V lost 1 base and J lost 4, with 7 bases in between. The CDR3 spans 13 residues. The chain's CDR3 is CASSLEGFTEAFF. The CDR3 region has the DNA TGTGCCAGCAGTTTAGAGGGGTTCACTGAAGCTTTCTTT.

The chain joins TRBV20-1 to TRBJ2-2; unclear D gene. The CDR3 runs to 15 residues. Germline V gene sequence: CDR1 DFQATT, CDR2 SNEGSKA (reference sequence). V lost 1 base, J lost 0 bases, and 9 bases lay in between. Written as DNA, the CDR3 is TGCAGTGCTAGAGGCAGACCCGCGAACACCGGGGAGCTGTTTTTT. It encodes CSARGRPANTGELFF.

This rearrangement joins TRBV7-8 to TRBJ2-7; the match to TRBD1 covers 9 bases. Germline CDR1 SGHVS, CDR2 FQNEAQ. The junction had 16 bases not matched to a gene; V was cut back by 5 bases and J by 5 bases. This CDR3 has 17 residues. CDR3 in DNA: TGTGCCAGCAGCCACCTAAAACCGGGACAGGGTGGTAACGAGCAGTACTTC. Translation gives CASSHLKPGQGGNEQYF.

V gene TRBV6-5 combines with J gene TRBJ1-2; the D is unclear. The length of the CDR3 is 13 residues. V was trimmed by 2 bases and J by 4 bases, leaving 8 bases between them. CDR1 MNHEY and CDR2 SVGAGI come from the germline V gene. The CDR3 protein is CASSYAGIYGYTF. CDR3 bases: TGTGCCAGCAGTTACGCGGGAATCTATGGCTACACCTTC.

V and J are TRBV20-1 and TRBJ2-1; 9 bases fit TRBD2. CDR1 and CDR2 (germline): DFQATT, SNEGSKA (reference sequence). V lost 1 base and J lost 15; bases outside the gene matches: 7. CDR3 size: 12 residues. The CDR3 reads CSARVPSGKLFF. The CDR3 nucleotides are TGCAGTGCTAGAGTCCCTAGCGGGAAACTGTTCTTC.

This clonotype was seen a few times. V and J are TRBV27 and TRBJ2-3; perhaps TRBD1 as D (6 bases). Germline lookup yields CDR1 MNHEY and CDR2 SMNVEV (reference sequence). CDR3 size: 14 residues. The V gene lost 8 bases and the J gene lost 4 bases, with 16 bases spanning the gap. The CDR3 spells CASAGTRAPDTQYF. As DNA, the CDR3 is TGTGCCAGCGCCGGGACAAGGGCCCCAGATACGCAGTATTTT.

This clonotype was found a few times. V gene TRBV12-3 or TRBV12-4 combines with J gene TRBJ2-7; 7 positions agree with TRBD2. The CDR3 totals 13 residues. V shed 8 bases and J 2 bases; nucleotides not matched to a gene: 6. The CDR3: CASQLGLAYEQYF. For the CDR3, the DNA is TGTGCCAGCCAACTCGGACTAGCCTACGAGCAGTACTTC.

This clonotype has only a few counts. The chain combines TRBV9 with TRBJ1-2; D unresolved. The V end was cut by 0 bases, the J end by 4 bases, with 13 bases between. The CDR3 is made up of 15 amino acids. Germline CDR1 is SGDLS and CDR2 is YYNGEE. The CDR3 DNA reads as TGTGCCAGCAGCGTAGAGGCGGTTGCCTTCTATGGCTACACCTTC. Translation: CASSVEAVAFYGYTF.

This clonotype showed up just a few times. The CDR3 sequence: CASSYGAIFNNEQFF. The CDR3 DNA is TGTGCCAGCAGTTACGGGGCAATCTTTAACAATGAGCAGTTCTTC. J is TRBJ2-1 and V is TRBV6-5; maybe TRBD1 (5 bases). V was trimmed by 2 bases and J by 5 bases, leaving 13 bases between them. This CDR3 comprises 15 residues. From germline, CDR1 is MNHEY and CDR2 SVGAGI.

The table lists this clonotype with many counts. The CDR3 here is CASSLVGDKNSPLHF. CDR3 bases: TGTGCCAGCAGCTTAGTAGGGGACAAGAATTCACCCCTCCACTTT. The chain is built from TRBV7-6 and TRBJ1-6; weak D call: TRBD1 (6 bases). V lost 1 base and J lost 7, with 11 bases in between. This CDR3 spans 15 amino acids. Germline V lookup: CDR1 SGHVS, CDR2 FNYEAQ. The variable domain in full, with the rest retrieved from reference TRBV7-6 and TRBJ1-6, is GAGVSQSPRYKVTKRGQDVALRCDPISGHVSLYWYRQALGQGPEFLTYFNYEAQQDKSGLPNDRFSAERPEGSISTLTIQRTEQRDSAMYRCASSLVGDKNSPLHFGNGTRLTVT.

This clonotype was counted between two and nine times. V gene TRBV6-2 or TRBV6-3 combines with J gene TRBJ2-1, with D perhaps TRBD2 (5 bases). The germline CDR1 and CDR2 sequences are MNHEY and SVGEGT. V lost 6 bases, J lost 9 bases, and 15 bases lay in between. The CDR3 length is 13 residues. Written as DNA, the CDR3 is TGTGCCAGCAGACTAGTCCCCCCTTTTGAGCAGTTCTTC. Residues: CASRLVPPFEQFF.

In its sample, this clonotype was seen a few times. The rearrangement uses TRBV20-1 and TRBJ2-1; 7 bases map to TRBD1. Germline trimming cut 6 bases from V and 5 bases from J; bases unmatched to any gene: 10. Germline assignment: CDR1 DFQATT and CDR2 SNEGSKA (reference sequence). The CDR3 loop spans 14 amino acids. The CDR3 loop reads CSATTGTVNNEQFF. The CDR3 DNA is TGCAGTGCCACTACCGGGACAGTTAACAATGAGCAGTTCTTC.

In this sample, this clonotype turned up a few times. J is TRBJ1-2 and V is TRBV11-2; TRBD1 matches at 8 bases. The CDR3 has 15 residues. Germline CDR1 SGHAT, CDR2 FQNNGV. V shed 5 bases, J shed 1 base, and the junction held 6 bases outside the gene matches. Here the CDR3 DNA reads TGTGCCAGCAGCGCAAGGACAGGGCTTAACTATGGCTACACCTTC. Its translation is CASSARTGLNYGYTF.

The table lists this clonotype with a few counts. This chain links TRBV10-3 with TRBJ2-3; 11 bases are shared with TRBD2. From germline, CDR1 is ENHRY and CDR2 SYGVKD. The junction had 5 bases not matched to a gene; V was cut back by 8 bases and J by 4 bases. The CDR3 is made up of 14 amino acids. CDR3: CAIHSGRAPDTQYF. For the CDR3, the DNA is TGTGCCATCCATAGCGGGAGGGCCCCAGATACGCAGTATTTT.

The gene calls are TRBV12-5 and TRBJ2-7; D remains unclear. The CDR3 has 13 amino acids. CDR1 is LGHNT, CDR2 FRNRAP, per germline. V lost 1 base, J lost 3 bases, and 7 bases lay in between. Here the CDR3 reads CASGLATYYEQYF. In DNA, the CDR3 is TGTGCTAGTGGTTTGGCAACATACTACGAGCAGTACTTC.